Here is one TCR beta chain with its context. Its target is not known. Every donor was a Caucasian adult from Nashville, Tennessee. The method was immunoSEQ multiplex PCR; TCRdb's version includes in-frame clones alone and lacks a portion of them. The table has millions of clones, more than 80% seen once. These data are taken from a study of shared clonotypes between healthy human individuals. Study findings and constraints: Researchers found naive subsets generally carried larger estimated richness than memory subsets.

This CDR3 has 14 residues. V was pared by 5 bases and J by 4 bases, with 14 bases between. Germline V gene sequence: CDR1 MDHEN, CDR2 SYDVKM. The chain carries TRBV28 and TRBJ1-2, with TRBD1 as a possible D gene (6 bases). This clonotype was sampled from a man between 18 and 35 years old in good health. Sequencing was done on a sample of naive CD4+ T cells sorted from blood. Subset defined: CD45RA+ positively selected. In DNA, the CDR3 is TGTGCCAGCAGTGGAGAACAGGGTCTCTATGGCTACACCTTC. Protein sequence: CASSGEQGLYGYTF.